The clone carrying this T cell receptor (beta chain) is classed as medium-sized. This entry is derived from a study of glioma-infiltrating T cells. CDR1 is SGHTA and CDR2 is FQGNSA in the germline V gene. V lost 5 bases and J 0 bases, leaving 12 bases between the germline ends. The CDR3 loop spans 15 amino acids. Amplification of TCR alpha and beta CDR3 regions from RNA used iRepertoire nested multiplex PCR. TCRdb used MiXCR to reprocess the multiplex PCR reads, holding one entry per CDR3 protein. Among roughly 2,000 distinct CDR3 sequences, about 30% were seen once, and the ten largest hold 30% to 45%.

The source is a human donor with low-grade glioma or glioblastoma, undergoing nonglioma brain surgery, or in good health (not recorded which). What was sequenced was glioma tissue, nonneoplastic brain tissue, or PBMCs (not recorded which). The chain has TRBV7-2 and TRBJ2-3; a possible D gene is TRBD2 (6 bases). As DNA, the CDR3 is TGTGCCAGCAGCCCGGACTACCTGAGCACAGATACGCAGTATTTT. The encoded protein is CASSPDYLSTDTQYF. The variable domain in full, completed from reference TRBV7-2 and TRBJ2-3, reads GAGVSQSPSNKVTEKGKDVELRCDPISGHTALYWYRQSLGQGLEFLIYFQGNSAPDKSGLPSDRFSAERTGGSVSTLTIQRTQQEDSAVYLCASSPDYLSTDTQYFGPGTRLTVL.